This T cell receptor (beta chain) was observed in a study of spatial heterogeneity in lung cancer (dated by TCRdb to the late 2010s). Regarding the research as a whole: Beta-chain transcripts were consistently detected in greater numbers than alpha-chain transcripts, which likely reflected higher beta-chain transcript abundance. Both alpha and beta chains were TCR-sequenced in 220 or so tumor regions, approximately 68 matched nontumor lung samples and around 54 PBMC samples obtained at surgery. In the raw uncorrected reads, each unique combination of TCR and UMI appeared on average more than ten times. TCR repertoire features were related to nonsynonymous mutation counts determined by whole-exome sequencing of tumor tissue. The study quantitatively compared TCR alpha and beta repertoires across multiple tumor regions, matched nontumor lung and blood in non-small cell lung cancer. Results the study describes overall, beyond this receptor: Ubiquitous expanded tumor TCRs were found in blood more often at tumor resection than at routine follow-up. Additional single-cell paired TCR alpha and beta sequencing was considered necessary to confirm, at a functional level, the hypothesis that regional TCRs recognize regional mutations.

Reading the label with the study, this specimen's time point is: sample taken at primary tumor resection. Without any cell sorting, TCR sequencing was performed on whole RNA extracted either from tumor and nontumor lung tissue or from cryopreserved PBMC samples. Samples were obtained from over 70 patients with early-stage, untreated non-small cell lung cancer from the lung TRACERx cohort. A patient was chosen for TCR sequencing only when enough RNA was available from at least two tumor regions. The germline ends are 15 bases apart after V is trimmed by 0 bases and J by 2 bases. The germline V gene supplies CDR1 LGHNA and CDR2 YNFKEQ. Including the terminal cysteine and phenylalanine, the CDR3 comprises 17 residues. Only CDR3 DNA is held: 51 bases, read in frame from base 1. The receptor library was made with 5' RACE. The sequencer was a NextSeq 500. In the TCR library protocol, a unique molecular identifier was attached to each TCR cDNA molecule so that PCR and sequencing errors could be corrected. In the paper's pipeline: TCR identification, UMI-based error correction and CDR3 extraction were all carried out with Decombinator tools. TCRs above a frequency of 2 per 1,000, corresponding to the top 1% of the tumor frequency distribution, were defined as expanded. Rényi diversity was computed with the R vegan package after subsampling each repertoire 100 times to 5,000 TCRs. CDR3 similarity networks were built from amino acid triplet string-kernel similarity, connecting CDR3s with pairwise similarity above 0.82. TCRdb trimmed public reads at Q25 via fastp, called clones via MiXCR and kept in-frame beta chains. Entries that share a CDR3 protein sequence are merged under the most common genes and DNA. None of the V and J calls come from the authors' own analysis; TCRdb made them. The sample has 82,000 or so distinct CDR3 sequences on record, 10% to 15% of them singletons. Roughly 4.2% of the sample is held by the ten biggest clonotypes.

As concerns this clonotype: The antigen this receptor binds is unknown. Per-nucleotide qualities are absent, and no much larger clonotype sits a single base away.

The chain employs TRBV4-2 and TRBJ2-3; a tentative D call is TRBD2 (7 bases match). Here the sequenced sample was PBMCs, taken at surgery. This receptor was obtained from a male donor with early-stage non-small cell lung cancer. Here is the DNA: TGTGCCAGCAGCCAAGATGGGGCGGGGGCCCACACAGATACGCAGTATTTT. It codes for CASSQDGAGAHTDTQYF.